This is a list of T cell receptor beta chains from one sample in a study of shared clonotypes between healthy human individuals. Using immunoSEQ multiplex PCR, the repertoire was profiled, and TCRdb retains in-frame clones only, with some absent. The sample includes 1,100,000 or so clones, about 80% of them seen just once. Sequencing was carried out using memory CD4+ T cells from PBMCs. These receptors were collected from a man aged 18 to 30 in good health. Some clones in this sample may be carry-over from other donors' samples. Both conserved end residues are part of each CDR3. A D gene is named only where the DNA matches it firmly. Some rows mark clone size as missing; the rest say once, few, many or name a class of expanded clone.

V gene: TRBV9
clone size: -
D gene: TRBD2
J gene: TRBJ2-1
CDR3 protein: CASSVSSGRSSYNEQFF
CDR3 DNA: TGTGCCAGCAGCGTGTCTAGCGGGAGGAGCTCCTACAATGAGCAGTTCTTC

V gene: TRBV7-2
clone size: once
D gene: -
J gene: TRBJ1-5
CDR3 protein: CASSLRGLSNQPQHF
CDR3 DNA: TGTGCCAGCAGCTTACGGGGGTTGAGCAATCAGCCCCAGCATTTT

V gene: TRBV30
clone size: few
D gene: TRBD1
J gene: TRBJ1-1
CDR3 protein: CAWINRGNTEAFF
CDR3 DNA: TGTGCCTGGATCAACAGGGGGAACACTGAAGCTTTCTTT

V gene: TRBV5-6
clone size: -
D gene: -
J gene: TRBJ1-6
CDR3 protein: CASSLRQLSNSPLHF
CDR3 DNA: TGTGCCAGCAGCTTGAGGCAGTTGTCTAATTCACCCCTCCACTTT

V gene: TRBV7-2
clone size: -
D gene: TRBD1
J gene: TRBJ2-2
CDR3 protein: CASSLMDRDTGELFF
CDR3 DNA: TGTGCCAGCAGCTTAATGGACAGGGACACCGGGGAGCTGTTTTTT

V gene: TRBV10-3
clone size: -
D gene: -
J gene: TRBJ2-5
CDR3 protein: CAIGLGETQYF
CDR3 DNA: TGTGCCATCGGCCTAGGGGAGACCCAGTACTTC

V gene: TRBV28
clone size: -
D gene: -
J gene: TRBJ2-7
CDR3 protein: CASINAGQGSYEQYF
CDR3 DNA: TGTGCCAGCATCAACGCGGGGCAGGGCTCCTACGAGCAGTACTTC

V gene: TRBV5-6
clone size: -
D gene: -
J gene: TRBJ1-5
CDR3 protein: CASSLMGARSNQPQHF
CDR3 DNA: TGTGCCAGCAGCTTGATGGGGGCGCGTAGCAATCAGCCCCAGCATTTT

V gene: TRBV7-9
clone size: -
D gene: -
J gene: TRBJ1-4
CDR3 protein: CASSLSGQREKLFF
CDR3 DNA: TGTGCCAGCAGCTTATCGGGGCAAAGGGAAAAACTGTTTTTT

V gene: TRBV14
clone size: -
D gene: -
J gene: TRBJ1-2
CDR3 protein: CASSQGQNYGYTF
CDR3 DNA: TGTGCCAGCAGCCAAGGGCAGAACTATGGCTACACCTTC

V gene: TRBV5-1
clone size: -
D gene: -
J gene: TRBJ1-1
CDR3 protein: CASSFSGEAFF
CDR3 DNA: TGCGCCAGCAGCTTTAGTGGTGAAGCTTTCTTT

V gene: TRBV5-1
clone size: -
D gene: TRBD1
J gene: TRBJ1-1
CDR3 protein: CASSIQGATDTEAFF
CDR3 DNA: TGCGCCAGCAGCATACAGGGGGCTACGGACACTGAAGCTTTCTTT

V gene: TRBV6-6
clone size: few
D gene: -
J gene: TRBJ1-5
CDR3 protein: CASSYWAEPQHF
CDR3 DNA: TGTGCCAGCAGTTACTGGGCTGAGCCCCAGCATTTT

V gene: TRBV5-1
clone size: -
D gene: -
J gene: TRBJ1-1
CDR3 protein: CASSPLQATEAFF
CDR3 DNA: TGCGCCAGCAGCCCCCTCCAGGCCACTGAAGCTTTCTTT

V gene: TRBV6-5
clone size: -
D gene: TRBD2
J gene: TRBJ2-7
CDR3 protein: CASSYLGLADPYEQYF
CDR3 DNA: TGTGCCAGCAGTTACCTCGGCCTAGCGGACCCCTACGAGCAGTACTTC

V gene: TRBV27
clone size: -
D gene: -
J gene: TRBJ2-7
CDR3 protein: CASSLRRSSYEQYF
CDR3 DNA: TGTGCCAGCAGTTTACGCAGGAGCTCCTACGAGCAGTACTTC

V gene: TRBV2
clone size: once
D gene: TRBD2
J gene: TRBJ2-1
CDR3 protein: CASSEGGGSSARSYNEQFF
CDR3 DNA: TGTGCCAGCAGTGAAGGTGGCGGGAGCAGTGCGAGGTCCTACAATGAGCAGTTCTTC

V gene: TRBV7-2
clone size: once
D gene: -
J gene: TRBJ2-5
CDR3 protein: CASSLNMRLALETQYF
CDR3 DNA: TGTGCCAGCAGCCTAAATATGCGGCTAGCTTTAGAGACCCAGTACTTC

V gene: TRBV9
clone size: -
D gene: -
J gene: TRBJ2-7
CDR3 protein: CASSVEAISYEQYF
CDR3 DNA: TGTGCCAGCAGCGTAGAAGCGATCTCCTACGAGCAGTACTTC

V gene: TRBV6-1
clone size: -
D gene: -
J gene: TRBJ1-1
CDR3 protein: CASTLDRPNTEAFF
CDR3 DNA: TGTGCCAGCACCTTAGATCGTCCGAACACTGAAGCTTTCTTT

V gene: TRBV7-3
clone size: -
D gene: -
J gene: TRBJ2-7
CDR3 protein: CASSPGAYYEQYF
CDR3 DNA: TGTGCCAGCAGCCCAGGGGCCTACTACGAGCAGTACTTC

V gene: TRBV9
clone size: -
D gene: -
J gene: TRBJ1-2
CDR3 protein: CASSPLEYGNYGYTF
CDR3 DNA: TGTGCCAGCAGCCCCCTAGAGTACGGAAACTATGGCTACACCTTC

V gene: TRBV29-1
clone size: few
D gene: -
J gene: TRBJ2-1
CDR3 protein: CSVGRANEQFF
CDR3 DNA: TGCAGCGTTGGCAGGGCTAATGAGCAGTTCTTC

V gene: TRBV10-2
clone size: many
D gene: -
J gene: TRBJ2-5
CDR3 protein: CASSGTQQGAQYF
CDR3 DNA: TGCGCCAGCAGTGGAACACAGCAAGGGGCCCAGTACTTC

V gene: TRBV2
clone size: -
D gene: -
J gene: TRBJ2-3
CDR3 protein: CASSPGTRGPGDTQYF
CDR3 DNA: TGTGCCAGCAGCCCCGGGACACGGGGGCCGGGAGATACGCAGTATTTT

V gene: TRBV19
clone size: -
D gene: -
J gene: TRBJ2-6
CDR3 protein: CASQGPGTTDSGANVLTF
CDR3 DNA: TGTGCCAGCCAGGGACCAGGGACAACCGACTCTGGGGCCAACGTCCTGACTTTC

V gene: TRBV30
clone size: -
D gene: -
J gene: TRBJ1-2
CDR3 protein: CAWSAEGRGDGYTF
CDR3 DNA: TGTGCCTGGAGTGCCGAGGGGCGAGGGGATGGCTACACCTTC

V gene: TRBV5-5
clone size: -
D gene: TRBD1
J gene: TRBJ1-1
CDR3 protein: CASSPMDRANTEAFF
CDR3 DNA: TGTGCCAGCAGCCCGATGGACAGGGCGAACACTGAAGCTTTCTTT

V gene: TRBV27
clone size: few
D gene: TRBD1
J gene: TRBJ2-7
CDR3 protein: CASATPGQGFYEQYF
CDR3 DNA: TGTGCCAGCGCCACCCCGGGACAGGGTTTCTACGAGCAGTACTTC

V gene: TRBV19
clone size: -
D gene: -
J gene: TRBJ2-2
CDR3 protein: CASSMGWLADTGELFF
CDR3 DNA: TGTGCCAGTAGTATGGGGTGGCTAGCCGACACCGGGGAGCTGTTTTTT

V gene: TRBV6-5
clone size: -
D gene: TRBD2
J gene: TRBJ2-1
CDR3 protein: CASTPIAGSEQFF
CDR3 DNA: TGTGCCAGCACCCCTATAGCGGGAAGTGAGCAGTTCTTC

V gene: TRBV5-1
clone size: -
D gene: TRBD1
J gene: TRBJ2-3
CDR3 protein: CASSLAGQVTDTQYF
CDR3 DNA: TGCGCCAGCAGCTTGGCGGGACAGGTGACAGATACGCAGTATTTT

V gene: TRBV10-2
clone size: -
D gene: -
J gene: TRBJ1-2
CDR3 protein: CASSAGLNGYTF
CDR3 DNA: TGCGCCAGCAGTGCAGGGCTGAATGGCTACACCTTC

V gene: TRBV25-1
clone size: once
D gene: TRBD1
J gene: TRBJ2-1
CDR3 protein: CASSARQGTYNEQFF
CDR3 DNA: TGTGCCAGCAGTGCCCGACAGGGAACCTACAATGAGCAGTTCTTC

V gene: TRBV2
clone size: -
D gene: TRBD2
J gene: TRBJ2-2
CDR3 protein: CASSVSGRITGELFF
CDR3 DNA: TGTGCCAGCAGTGTTAGCGGGAGGATCACCGGGGAGCTGTTTTTT

V gene: TRBV9
clone size: few
D gene: TRBD1
J gene: TRBJ2-2
CDR3 protein: CASSTRPRTGGTGELFF
CDR3 DNA: TGTGCCAGCAGCACTCGACCGCGGACAGGGGGAACCGGGGAGCTGTTTTTT

V gene: TRBV5-1
clone size: -
D gene: -
J gene: TRBJ2-7
CDR3 protein: CASSIEQAPSYEQYF
CDR3 DNA: TGCGCCAGCAGTATTGAACAGGCGCCTTCCTACGAGCAGTACTTC

V gene: TRBV7-9
clone size: -
D gene: TRBD1
J gene: TRBJ2-7
CDR3 protein: CASSSDRRSTGEQYF
CDR3 DNA: TGTGCCAGCAGCTCGGACAGGAGATCGACGGGGGAGCAGTACTTC

V gene: TRBV5-1
clone size: -
D gene: TRBD2
J gene: TRBJ2-7
CDR3 protein: CASSPRTSGFYEQYF
CDR3 DNA: TGCGCCAGCAGCCCGCGGACTAGCGGCTTCTACGAGCAGTACTTC

V gene: TRBV6-1
clone size: -
D gene: TRBD1
J gene: TRBJ1-5
CDR3 protein: CAGRQGEVGQPQHF
CDR3 DNA: TGTGCCGGGCGACAGGGTGAGGTAGGTCAGCCCCAGCATTTT

V gene: TRBV2
clone size: -
D gene: TRBD2
J gene: TRBJ2-3
CDR3 protein: CASTGGRVSDTQYF
CDR3 DNA: TGTGCCAGCACCGGCGGGAGGGTGAGCGATACGCAGTATTTT

V gene: TRBV30
clone size: few
D gene: TRBD1
J gene: TRBJ1-2
CDR3 protein: CAWSVLDRGQDGYTF
CDR3 DNA: TGTGCCTGGAGTGTACTCGACAGGGGGCAAGATGGCTACACCTTC

V gene: TRBV11-1
clone size: -
D gene: -
J gene: TRBJ2-7
CDR3 protein: CASSPGGEGYEQYF
CDR3 DNA: TGTGCCAGCAGCCCCGGGGGTGAAGGCTACGAGCAGTACTTC

V gene: TRBV28
clone size: -
D gene: -
J gene: TRBJ1-3
CDR3 protein: CASSTPPSSGNTIYF
CDR3 DNA: TGTGCCAGCAGTACCCCGCCCTCGTCGGGAAACACCATATATTTT

V gene: TRBV2
clone size: -
D gene: TRBD2
J gene: TRBJ2-2
CDR3 protein: CASSEGAGAATGELFF
CDR3 DNA: TGTGCCAGCAGTGAGGGAGCGGGAGCCGCCACCGGGGAGCTGTTTTTT

V gene: TRBV11-3
clone size: -
D gene: -
J gene: TRBJ2-7
CDR3 protein: CASRKSHSSYEQYF
CDR3 DNA: TGTGCCAGCAGGAAGAGTCACAGCTCCTACGAGCAGTACTTC

V gene: TRBV5-1
clone size: -
D gene: TRBD1
J gene: TRBJ2-7
CDR3 protein: CASSFDRVYEQYF
CDR3 DNA: TGCGCCAGCAGCTTCGACAGGGTCTACGAGCAGTACTTC

V gene: TRBV6-5
clone size: -
D gene: -
J gene: TRBJ2-2
CDR3 protein: CASSSTAGRNTGELFF
CDR3 DNA: TGTGCCAGCAGTTCCACCGCGGGACGGAACACCGGGGAGCTGTTTTTT

V gene: TRBV5-1
clone size: -
D gene: TRBD2
J gene: TRBJ2-1
CDR3 protein: CASSFSGTPYNEQFF
CDR3 DNA: TGCGCCAGCAGCTTTAGCGGGACCCCCTACAATGAGCAGTTCTTC

V gene: TRBV4-1
clone size: few
D gene: -
J gene: TRBJ2-2
CDR3 protein: CASSQEGYGNTGELFF
CDR3 DNA: TGCGCCAGCAGCCAAGAGGGCTACGGGAACACCGGGGAGCTGTTTTTT

V gene: TRBV19
clone size: once
D gene: -
J gene: TRBJ1-3
CDR3 protein: CASRIRGDAGNTIYF
CDR3 DNA: TGTGCCAGTAGGATCCGGGGGGACGCTGGAAACACCATATATTTT

V gene: TRBV11-2
clone size: -
D gene: -
J gene: TRBJ2-2
CDR3 protein: CASSWSVGGTGELFF
CDR3 DNA: TGTGCCAGCAGCTGGTCCGTAGGTGGCACCGGGGAGCTGTTTTTT

V gene: TRBV14
clone size: -
D gene: TRBD1
J gene: TRBJ2-1
CDR3 protein: CASSFKSTGVPYNEQFF
CDR3 DNA: TGTGCCAGCAGCTTTAAGTCCACAGGGGTCCCCTACAATGAGCAGTTCTTC